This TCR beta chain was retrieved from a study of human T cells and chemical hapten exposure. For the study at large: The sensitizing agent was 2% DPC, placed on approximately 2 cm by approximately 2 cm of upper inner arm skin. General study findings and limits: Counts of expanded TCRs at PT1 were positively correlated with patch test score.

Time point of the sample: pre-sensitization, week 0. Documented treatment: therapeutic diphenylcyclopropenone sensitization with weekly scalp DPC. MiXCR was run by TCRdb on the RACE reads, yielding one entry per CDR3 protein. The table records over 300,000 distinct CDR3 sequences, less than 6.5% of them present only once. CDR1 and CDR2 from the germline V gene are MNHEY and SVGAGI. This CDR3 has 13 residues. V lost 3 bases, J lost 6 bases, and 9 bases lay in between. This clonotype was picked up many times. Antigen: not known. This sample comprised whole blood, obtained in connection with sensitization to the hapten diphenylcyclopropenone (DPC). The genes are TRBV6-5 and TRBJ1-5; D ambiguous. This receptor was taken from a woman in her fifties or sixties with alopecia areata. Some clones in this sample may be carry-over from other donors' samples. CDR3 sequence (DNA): TGTGCCAGCAGTTATGGGAGAAGTCAGCCCCAGCATTTT. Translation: CASSYGRSQPQHF.